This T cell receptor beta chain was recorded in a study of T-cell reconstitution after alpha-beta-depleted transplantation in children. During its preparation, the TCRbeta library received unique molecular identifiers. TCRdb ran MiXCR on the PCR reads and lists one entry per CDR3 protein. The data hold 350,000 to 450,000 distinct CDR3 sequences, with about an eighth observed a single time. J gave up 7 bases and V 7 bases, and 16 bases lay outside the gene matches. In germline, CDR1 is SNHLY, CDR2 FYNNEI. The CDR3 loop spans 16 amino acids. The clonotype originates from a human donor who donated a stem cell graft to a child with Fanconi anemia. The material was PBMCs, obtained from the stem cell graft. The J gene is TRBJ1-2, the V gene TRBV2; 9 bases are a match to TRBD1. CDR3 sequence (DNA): TGTGCCAGCACCCCGGGACAGGGTTATAGAGAGGGTGGCTACACCTTC. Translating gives CASTPGQGYREGGYTF.